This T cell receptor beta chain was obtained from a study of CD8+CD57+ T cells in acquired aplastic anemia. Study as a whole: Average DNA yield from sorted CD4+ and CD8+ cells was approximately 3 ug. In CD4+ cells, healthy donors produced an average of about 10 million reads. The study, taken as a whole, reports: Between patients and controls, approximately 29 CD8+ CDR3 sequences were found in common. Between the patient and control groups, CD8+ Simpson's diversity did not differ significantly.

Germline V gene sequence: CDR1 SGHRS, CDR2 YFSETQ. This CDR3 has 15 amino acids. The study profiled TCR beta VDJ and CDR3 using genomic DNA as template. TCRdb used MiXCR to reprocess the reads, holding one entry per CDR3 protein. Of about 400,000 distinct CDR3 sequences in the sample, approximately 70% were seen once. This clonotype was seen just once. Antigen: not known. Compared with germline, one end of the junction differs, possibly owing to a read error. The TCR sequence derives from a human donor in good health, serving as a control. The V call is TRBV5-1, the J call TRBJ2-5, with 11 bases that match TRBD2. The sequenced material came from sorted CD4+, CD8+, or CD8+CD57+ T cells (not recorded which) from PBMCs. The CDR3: CASSLAPSGGETQYF. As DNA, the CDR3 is TGTGCCAGCAGCTTGGCTCCTAGCGGGGGGGAGACCCAGTACTTC.